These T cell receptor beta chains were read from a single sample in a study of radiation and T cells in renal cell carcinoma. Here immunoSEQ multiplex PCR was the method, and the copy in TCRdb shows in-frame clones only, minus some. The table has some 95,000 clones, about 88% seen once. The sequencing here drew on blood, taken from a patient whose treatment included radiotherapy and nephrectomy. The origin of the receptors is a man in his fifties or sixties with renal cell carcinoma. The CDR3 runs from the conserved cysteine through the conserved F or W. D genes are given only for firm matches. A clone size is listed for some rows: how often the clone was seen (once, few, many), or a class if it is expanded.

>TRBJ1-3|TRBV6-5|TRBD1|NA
CAAQKDRGVGTIYF
TGTGCCGCCCAGAAGGACAGGGGCGTTGGTACCATATATTTT
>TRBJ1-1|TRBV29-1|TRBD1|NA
CSVAQGGNEAFF
TGCAGCGTCGCACAGGGGGGGAATGAAGCTTTCTTT
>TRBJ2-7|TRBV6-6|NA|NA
CASSYSLPSDYEQYF
TGTGCCAGCAGTTACTCGCTCCCGAGCGACTACGAGCAGTACTTC
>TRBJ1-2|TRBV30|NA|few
CAWSPTDYGYTF
TGTGCCTGGAGTCCCACGGACTATGGCTACACCTTC
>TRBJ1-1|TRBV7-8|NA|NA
CASSLVRGGLVNTEAFF
TGTGCCAGCAGCTTAGTTCGCGGGGGGCTGGTGAACACTGAAGCTTTCTTT
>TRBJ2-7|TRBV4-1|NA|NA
CASSPRSFGDYEQYF
TGCGCCAGCAGCCCCCGATCTTTCGGGGACTACGAGCAGTACTTC
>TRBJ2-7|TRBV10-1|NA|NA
CASTAPPSCCEQYF
TGCGCCAGCACCGCCCCTCCATCATGTTGCGAGCAGTACTTC
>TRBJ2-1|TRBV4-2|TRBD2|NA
CASSRGGLAEYNEQFF
TGTGCCAGCAGCCGGGGGGGACTAGCGGAATACAATGAGCAGTTCTTC
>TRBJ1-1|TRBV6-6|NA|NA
CASSSPGGTHTEAFF
TGTGCCAGCAGTAGCCCCGGGGGAACGCACACTGAAGCTTTCTTT
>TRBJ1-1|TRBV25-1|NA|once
CASSSSQGNTEAFF
TGTGCCAGCAGTTCCTCGCAGGGGAACACTGAAGCTTTCTTT
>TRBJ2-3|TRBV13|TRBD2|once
CASSSGGLAGGSTDTQYF
TGTGCCAGCAGCTCAGGGGGACTAGCGGGAGGGAGCACAGATACGCAGTATTTT